This T cell receptor beta chain derives from a study of beta chain features in type 1 diabetes. As to this clone: The target antigen is unknown.

Germline V gives CDR1 LGHNA, CDR2 YNFKEQ. The CDR3 sequence is 17 residues long. V was pared by 4 bases and J by 2 bases, with 18 bases between. Whole-study results and caveats: Whether TCRB rearrangement is influenced by HLA type went unresolved here. For patients, the naive, central memory and Treg TCRB repertoires appeared more alike than for healthy donors.

Reverse transcription of all isolated RNA meant that expressed TCRB transcripts were sequenced. Produced via immunoSEQ multiplex PCR; TCRdb's table is partial and in-frame only. The table lists about 330,000 clones, approximately 9.9% of them singletons. Material for sequencing was naive CD4+ T cells from blood. The genes are TRBV4-2 and TRBJ1-5; D remains ambiguous. This TCR derives from a woman in her thirties in good health. The CDR3 coding sequence is TGTGCCAGCAGCCCAGATGCGGGGTTCTCGGGCAATCAGCCCCAGCATTTT. The encoded protein is CASSPDAGFSGNQPQHF.